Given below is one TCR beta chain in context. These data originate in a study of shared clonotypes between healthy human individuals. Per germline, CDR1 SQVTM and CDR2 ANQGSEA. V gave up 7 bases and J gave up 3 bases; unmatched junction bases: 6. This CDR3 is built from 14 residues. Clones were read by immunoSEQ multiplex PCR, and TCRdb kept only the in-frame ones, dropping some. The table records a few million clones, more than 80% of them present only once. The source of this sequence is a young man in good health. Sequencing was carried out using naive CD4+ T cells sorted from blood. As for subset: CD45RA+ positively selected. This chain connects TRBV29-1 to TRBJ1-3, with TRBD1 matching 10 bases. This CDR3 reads CSARQGANGNTIYF. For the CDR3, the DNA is TGCAGCGCCAGACAGGGGGCTAATGGAAACACCATATATTTT.